Shown below are 12 T cell receptor beta chains from a single sample sequenced in a study of response to subunit inactivated influenza vaccine. In TCRdb, the RT-PCR reads were re-called with MiXCR into one record per CDR3 protein. There are about 190,000 distinct CDR3 sequences in the sample; under 15% occur only once, and about 26% lies in the top ten. The material sequenced was CD8+ T cells sorted from PBMCs, taken less than 6 days after vaccination. The receptor set was obtained from a man in his fifties or sixties who received an inactivated influenza vaccine.

The genes are TRBV27 and TRBJ2-3; D may be TRBD2 (5 bases). CDR3 size: 14 residues. Trimming took 5 bases from V and 4 from J, leaving 13 bases between them. Germline-derived CDR1 and CDR2 are MNHEY and SMNVEV (reference sequence). The CDR3 coding sequence is TGTGCCAGCAGTGAAACTAGAATCGCAGATACGCAGTATTTT. Translating it yields CASSETRIADTQYF.

This clonotype showed up just a few times. The DNA for the CDR3 is TGTGCCAGCAGCACCTCGGGGCCGAATGAGCAGTTCTTC. This sequence encodes CASSTSGPNEQFF. The genes are TRBV28 and TRBJ2-1; D is perhaps TRBD1 or TRBD2 (5 bases each). Trimming shortened V by 6 bases and J by 7 bases, and 13 bases separated the two germline ends. This CDR3 contains 13 residues. Germline assignment: CDR1 MDHEN and CDR2 SYDVKM.

The chain combines TRBV10-2 with TRBJ2-1, with 9 positions matching TRBD1. This CDR3 comprises 15 residues. Germline V gives CDR1 WSHSY, CDR2 SAAADI. J gave up 5 bases and V 2 bases, and 4 bases lay outside the gene matches. The CDR3 spells CASSETGGWNNEQFF. In DNA, the CDR3 is TGCGCCAGCAGTGAGACAGGGGGCTGGAACAATGAGCAGTTCTTC.

The chain joins TRBV2 to TRBJ2-5, with D unclear. Looked up from germline, CDR1 is SNHLY and CDR2 is FYNNEI. The length of the CDR3 is 13 residues. The V gene lost 2 bases and the J gene lost 6 bases, with 10 bases spanning the gap. CDR3 DNA: TGTGCCAGCAGTGAATCGCCCCGCAAGACCCAGTACTTC. Encoded protein: CASSESPRKTQYF.

This clonotype has a count of ten or more. V gene TRBV29-1 combines with J gene TRBJ2-2; TRBD2 is a possible D gene (5 bases). This CDR3 region has 14 residues. The germline V and J ends were trimmed by 6 bases and 5 bases, with 16 bases remaining between them. CDR1 and CDR2 (germline): SQVTM, ANQGSEA. The CDR3 sequence is CSVASFMRTGELFF. For the CDR3, the DNA is TGCAGCGTGGCTAGCTTTATGAGGACCGGGGAGCTGTTTTTT.

This chain uses TRBV6-2 or TRBV6-3 with TRBJ2-1; tentative D call: TRBD2 (6 bases). Per the germline V gene, CDR1 is MNHEY and CDR2 is SVGEGT. V lost 2 bases to trimming and J lost 5 bases, with 10 bases between them. The CDR3 totals 14 residues. CDR3 bases: TGTGCCAGCAGTTACGGCGGGGTGAACAATGAGCAGTTCTTC. Encoded protein: CASSYGGVNNEQFF.

This clonotype showed up just a few times. The rearrangement uses TRBV12-3 or TRBV12-4 and TRBJ2-1; TRBD2 agrees at 9 bases. Losses at the gene ends were 6 bases for V and 3 bases for J; bases not matched to a gene: 6. The length of the CDR3 is 15 residues. The CDR3 reads CASSPSGGIYNEQFF. In DNA form, the CDR3 reads TGTGCCAGCAGCCCAAGCGGGGGGATCTACAATGAGCAGTTCTTC.

This chain connects TRBV6-5 to TRBJ1-4, with D possibly TRBD1 on 5 matching bases. Per the germline V gene, CDR1 is MNHEY and CDR2 is SVGAGI. Trimming took off 2 bases at V and 8 bases at J, with 6 bases between the two ends. The CDR3 totals 12 residues. CDR3 residues: CASSYAGEKLFF. In nucleotides, the CDR3 is TGTGCCAGCAGTTACGCAGGGGAAAAACTGTTTTTT.

The V gene is TRBV12-3 or TRBV12-4, the J gene TRBJ2-5; 12 bases match TRBD2. V trimming: 6 bases; J trimming: 5 bases; junction bases outside the gene matches: 7. This CDR3 is 15 amino acids long. The CDR3 DNA reads as TGTGCCAGCAGCCAGACTAGCGGGAGCGATGAGACCCAGTACTTC. Encoded protein: CASSQTSGSDETQYF.

This sequence joins TRBV4-2 and TRBJ1-2; D is possibly TRBD1 (5 bases). Trimming stripped 1 base from V and 5 bases from J, with 14 bases between. The germline gives CDR1 LGHNA, CDR2 YNFKEQ. The CDR3 is made up of 15 amino acids. In nucleotides, the CDR3 is TGTGCCAGCAGCCAAGGGCAGGGAAATGGGTATGGCTACACCTTC. Translated, it gives CASSQGQGNGYGYTF.

The chain links TRBV4-3 to TRBJ1-2, with 9 bases aligning to TRBD1. Germline loops: CDR1 LGHNA, CDR2 YSLEER. J lost 1 base, V lost 8 bases, and 8 bases had no gene match. The CDR3 is 15 residues long. This CDR3 reads CASSPGTGFNYGYTF. The CDR3 DNA is TGCGCCAGCTCCCCCGGGACAGGGTTTAACTATGGCTACACCTTC.

This clonotype was seen only a few times. The genes are TRBV12-3 or TRBV12-4 and TRBJ2-1; maybe TRBD2 (6 bases). Trimming pared 5 bases from V and 0 bases from J, leaving 17 bases between. This CDR3 comprises 17 residues. The CDR3 region is CASSLGGGGTSYNEQFF. In DNA form, the CDR3 reads TGTGCCAGCAGTCTCGGGGGTGGCGGTACCTCCTACAATGAGCAGTTCTTC.